This T cell receptor beta chain appears in the sequencing data of a study of T cells after yellow fever vaccination. Study-level points and caveats: It was a small share of clonotypes that appeared in both CD4 and CD8 compartments. Clones that expanded after primary vaccination mostly reappeared after the booster (96% CD4, approximately 89% CD8).

Template switching with 5'RACE generated the TCR cDNA and added a universal primer site and UMIs. One entry per CDR3 protein, called by TCRdb with MiXCR from the 5' RACE reads. Counted here are just under 600,000 distinct CDR3 sequences, roughly 13% occurring once; the ten biggest clones make up about an eighth. This clonotype was detected ten times or more. The antigen remains undetermined. The source material was PBMCs, sampled on the day of the yellow fever booster vaccination. This clonotype originated in a man aged 25-45 years who received the YFV17D yellow fever vaccine.

The CDR3 region has the DNA TGTGCCAGCAGCGTGGTGGGGACAGGGATAAACGAGCAGTACTTC. This gives the protein CASSVVGTGINEQYF. This chain links TRBV9 with TRBJ2-7; 9 nucleotides line up with TRBD1. The germline V gene encodes CDR1 SGDLS and CDR2 YYNGEE. The CDR3 runs to 15 residues. Unmatched junction bases numbered 8, after V lost 2 bases and J lost 5 bases.